This TCR beta chain was documented in a study of T cells in Graves' hyperthyroidism and ophthalmopathy. The CDR3 regions of TCR beta were amplified from RNA transcripts. RT-PCR in the first round (using the HTBI primer set) targeted the TCR CDR3. TCRdb independently ran MiXCR on the multiplex PCR reads; one entry per CDR3 protein. Among hundreds of thousands of distinct CDR3 sequences, about 14% were seen once, and the ten largest hold around 4.5%. Germline values: CDR1 PRHDT, CDR2 FYEKMQ (reference sequence). The CDR3 covers 14 residues. The ends were cut back, 1 base at V and 3 bases at J, with 10 bases in the middle. A NOSPECS grade of at least 4, a Clinical Activity Score of at least 3 and duration under 3 months were recorded in ophthalmopathy patients.

This receptor was identified in a woman aged 40 to 50 with Graves' ophthalmopathy. The rearrangement links TRBV13 to TRBJ2-7; weak D call: TRBD2 (6 bases). Sequencing input: blood. This CDR3 reads CASSLAGEFYEQYF. Written as DNA, the CDR3 is TGTGCCAGCAGCTTAGCGGGAGAGTTCTACGAGCAGTACTTC.